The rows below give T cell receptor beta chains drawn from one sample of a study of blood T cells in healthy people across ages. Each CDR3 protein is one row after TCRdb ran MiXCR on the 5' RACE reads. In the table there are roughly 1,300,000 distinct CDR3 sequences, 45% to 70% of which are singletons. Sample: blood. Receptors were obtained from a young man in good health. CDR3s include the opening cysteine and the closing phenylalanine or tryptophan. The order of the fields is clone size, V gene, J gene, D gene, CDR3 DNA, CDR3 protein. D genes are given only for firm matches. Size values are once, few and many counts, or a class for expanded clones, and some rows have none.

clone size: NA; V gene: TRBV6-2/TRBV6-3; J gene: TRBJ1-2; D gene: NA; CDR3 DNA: TGTGCCAGCAGTTACGTCGCAGGGGGCTACACCTTC; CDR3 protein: CASSYVAGGYTF
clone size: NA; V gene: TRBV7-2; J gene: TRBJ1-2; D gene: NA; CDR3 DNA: TGTGCCAGCAGCTTAGCAACGATAGGGGCTTGGGGCTACACCTTC; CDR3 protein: CASSLATIGAWGYTF
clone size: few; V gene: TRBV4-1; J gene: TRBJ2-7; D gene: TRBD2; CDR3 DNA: TGCGCCAGCAGCCAAGATCCCCCTAGCGGATTCCTCTACGAGCAGTACTTC; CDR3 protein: CASSQDPPSGFLYEQYF
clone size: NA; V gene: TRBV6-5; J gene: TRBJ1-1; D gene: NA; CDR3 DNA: TGTGCCAGCAGTTATCAACCCATGAACACTGAAGCTTTCTTT; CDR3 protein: CASSYQPMNTEAFF
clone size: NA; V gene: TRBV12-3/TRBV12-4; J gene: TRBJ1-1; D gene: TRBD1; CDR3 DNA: TGTGCCAGCAGTTTAGGGGACAGGGTCTCTGAAGCTTTCTTT; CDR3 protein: CASSLGDRVSEAFF
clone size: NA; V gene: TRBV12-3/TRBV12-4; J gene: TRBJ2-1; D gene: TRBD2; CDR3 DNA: TGTGCCAGCAGTCCAGAAATAGCGGGGAACGACAATGAGCAGTTCTTC; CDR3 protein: CASSPEIAGNDNEQFF
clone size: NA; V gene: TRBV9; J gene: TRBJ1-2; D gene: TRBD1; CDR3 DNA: TGTGCCAGCACCGTAGGGAACAGGGGGACCTATGGCTACACCTTC; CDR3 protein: CASTVGNRGTYGYTF
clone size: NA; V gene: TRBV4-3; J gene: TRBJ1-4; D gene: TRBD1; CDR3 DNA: TGCGCCAGCAGCGACTCACAGGGGGGTAATGAAAAACTGTTTTTT; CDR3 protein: CASSDSQGGNEKLFF
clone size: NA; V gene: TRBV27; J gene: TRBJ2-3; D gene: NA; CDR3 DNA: TGTGCCACCCATGGCAGGGGAAGGAGGGCCACAGATACGCAGTATTTT; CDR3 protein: CATHGRGRRATDTQYF
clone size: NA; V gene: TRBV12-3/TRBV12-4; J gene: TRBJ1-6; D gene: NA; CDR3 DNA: TGTGCCAGCAGCGAGGCGGGAAATAATTCACCCCTCCACTTT; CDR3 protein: CASSEAGNNSPLHF
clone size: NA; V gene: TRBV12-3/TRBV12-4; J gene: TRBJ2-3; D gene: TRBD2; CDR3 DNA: TGTGCCACATCACTAGCGGGGGCCGTCGATACGCAGTATTTT; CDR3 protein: CATSLAGAVDTQYF
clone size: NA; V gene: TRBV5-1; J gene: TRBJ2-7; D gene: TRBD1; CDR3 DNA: TGCGCCAGCACCCTGAGAGGGGTCGGACAGGCCACCTACGAGCAGTACTTC; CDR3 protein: CASTLRGVGQATYEQYF
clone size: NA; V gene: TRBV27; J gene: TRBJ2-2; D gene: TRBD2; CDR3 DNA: TGTGCCAGCAGGATAACTAGCGGGGGGGCTGTCGGGGAGCTGTTTTTT; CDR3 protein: CASRITSGGAVGELFF
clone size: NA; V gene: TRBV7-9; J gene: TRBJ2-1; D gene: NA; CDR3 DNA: TGTGCCAGCAGCCCGACTAGAATCAACAATGAGCAGTTCTTC; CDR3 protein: CASSPTRINNEQFF
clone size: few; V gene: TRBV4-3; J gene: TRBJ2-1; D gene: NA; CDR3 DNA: TGCGCCAGCAGCCAACACTTAGCGGTTAATGAGCAGTTCTTC; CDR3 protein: CASSQHLAVNEQFF